This T cell receptor (beta chain) comes out of a study of T cells after yellow fever vaccination. Comment on this clonotype: Its matching antigen is unknown. This may come from a read error, since a much larger clone is one base off.

Synthesis of TCR cDNA relied on 5'RACE template switching, which attached a universal primer site and UMIs. TCRdb re-called the 5' RACE reads through MiXCR, storing one row per CDR3 protein. The sample lists 110,000 to 150,000 distinct CDR3 sequences, around 6.3% seen once, with approximately 0.67% in the top ten. Whole-study results and caveats: Researchers cautioned that FACS-sorted repertoires could harbor abundant clonotypes contaminating from the bulk population. Researchers report a weaker secondary response that nonetheless peaked faster, day 5 versus 15.

The CDR3 spans 16 residues. Germline assignment: CDR1 SGHVS and CDR2 FNYEAQ. V was cut by 6 bases and J by 4 bases, with 19 bases left in between. This material consisted of CD4+ T cells sorted from PBMCs, taken 10 days after the yellow fever booster vaccination. This sequence originates from a man aged 25 to 40 who received the YFV17D yellow fever vaccine. The chain employs TRBV7-6 and TRBJ2-1; a possible D gene is TRBD2 (5 bases). CDR3 nucleotides: TGTGCCAGCAGTAAAAGAGCGGTAGGTGTTTACAATGAGCAGTTCTTC. It encodes CASSKRAVGVYNEQFF.